Shown below are 30 T cell receptor beta chains from a single sample sequenced in a study of shared T cell receptors in the human thymus. The method was immunoSEQ multiplex PCR; TCRdb's version includes in-frame clones alone and lacks a portion of them. The repertoire includes fewer than 700,000 clones, 88% of them detected once, and around 0.0099% sits in the top ten. The same data also contributed to another study, on human thymus T cells.

The sample was thymocytes. These receptors were obtained from a boy in the first two years of life with a congenital heart defect.

The gene calls are TRBV27 and TRBJ1-4; D gene unclear. In germline, CDR1 is MNHEY, CDR2 SMNVEV (reference sequence). The CDR3 is 13 residues long. The ends were cut back, 6 bases at V and 5 bases at J, with 10 bases in the middle. Here the CDR3 reads CASSPQVNEKLFF. In DNA form, the CDR3 reads TGTGCCAGCAGCCCTCAGGTCAATGAAAAACTGTTTTTT.

J is TRBJ2-2 and V is TRBV5-1; D remains ambiguous. From germline, CDR1 is SGHRS and CDR2 YFSETQ. Trimming left V 0 bases short and J 7 bases short, with 13 bases between. This CDR3 has 15 amino acids. The CDR3 sequence: CASSLGPGYSGELFF. The CDR3 coding sequence is TGCGCCAGCAGCTTGGGCCCCGGCTACAGCGGGGAGCTGTTTTTT. Full variable domain (missing parts from reference TRBV5-1 and TRBJ2-2): KAGVTQTPRYLIKTRGQQVTLSCSPISGHRSVSWYQQTPGQGLQFLFEYFSETQRNKGNFPGRFSGRQFSNSRSEMNVSTLELGDSALYLCASSLGPGYSGELFFGEGSRLTVL.

The V gene is TRBV7-9, the J gene TRBJ2-3; D possibly corresponds to TRBD2 (6 bases). CDR1 SEHNR and CDR2 FQNEAQ come from the germline V gene (reference sequence). V was shortened by 4 bases and J by 8 bases, with 25 bases between the two germline ends. The CDR3 totals 17 residues. The CDR3 spells CASSSRGIRDSEGTQYF. CDR3 nucleotides: TGTGCCAGCAGCTCTCGGGGGATTCGGGACTCCGAGGGTACGCAGTATTTT.

The chain recombines TRBV7-8 with TRBJ2-1; TRBD1 matches 7 bases. In germline, CDR1 is SGHVS, CDR2 FQNEAQ. V lost 3 bases and J lost 5; bases outside the gene matches: 16. The CDR3 totals 18 residues. The CDR3 loop reads CASSFAQTGTADDNEQFF. CDR3 nucleotides: TGTGCCAGCAGCTTTGCCCAAACCGGGACAGCGGATGACAATGAGCAGTTCTTC.

The chain is built from TRBV4-3 and TRBJ2-5; 12 bases map to TRBD2. Germline values: CDR1 LGHNA, CDR2 YSLEER. The V segment lost 2 bases and the J segment 0 bases; nucleotides outside the gene matches: 4. The CDR3 extends over 17 amino acids. In nucleotides, the CDR3 is TGCGCCAGCAGCCAAACCGGACTAGCGGGGTACCAAGAGACCCAGTACTTC. Its protein product is CASSQTGLAGYQETQYF.

V and J are TRBV19 and TRBJ2-7, with D perhaps matching TRBD1 (5 bases). V lost 5 bases, J lost 0 bases, and 14 bases lay in between. Germline CDR1 and CDR2: LNHDA and SQIVND (reference sequence). The CDR3 runs 15 residues. CDR3 protein: CASSPRTPSSYEQYF. DNA of the CDR3: TGTGCCAGTAGTCCCCGGACACCGAGCTCCTACGAGCAGTACTTC.

The J gene is TRBJ2-7, the V gene TRBV28; 10 nucleotides agree with TRBD2. CDR3 length equals 15 residues. V was pared by 6 bases and J by 3 bases, with 8 bases of the junction left unmatched. Per the germline V gene, CDR1 is MDHEN and CDR2 is SYDVKM. CDR3: CASRPTQREGYEQYF. The CDR3 nucleotides read TGTGCCAGCAGACCGACCCAGCGGGAGGGCTACGAGCAGTACTTC.

The rearrangement uses TRBV6-5 and TRBJ1-2; 7 bases are shared with TRBD1. CDR3 size: 15 residues. Germline CDR1 is MNHEY and CDR2 is SVGAGI. J gave up 0 bases and V 8 bases, and 9 bases lay outside the gene matches. CDR3 sequence reads: CASRAGGKANYGYTF. DNA for the CDR3: TGTGCCAGCCGCGCAGGGGGAAAGGCTAACTATGGCTACACCTTC.

CDR3 residues: CASSAPPWASETYEQYF. The CDR3 region has the DNA TGTGCCAGCAGTGCCCCCCCCTGGGCTAGCGAGACCTACGAGCAGTACTTC. The genes are TRBV2 and TRBJ2-7, with D tentatively TRBD2 (6 bases). This CDR3 has 17 residues. V was shortened by 4 bases and J by 2 bases, with 21 bases between the two germline ends. The germline gives CDR1 SNHLY, CDR2 FYNNEI. The whole variable domain, filled in from reference TRBV2 and TRBJ2-7, reads EPEVTQTPSHQVTQMGQEVILRCVPISNHLYFYWYRQILGQKVEFLVSFYNNEISEKSEIFDDQFSVERPDGSNFTLKIRSTKLEDSAMYFCASSAPPWASETYEQYFGPGTRLTVT.

The V gene is TRBV5-4, the J gene TRBJ2-5; D not certain. The length of the CDR3 is 14 residues. The germline CDR1 and CDR2 sequences are SGHNT and YYREEE (reference sequence). V lost 1 base and J lost 3, with 10 bases in between. This CDR3 is CASSLRRREETQYF. The CDR3 DNA follows: TGTGCCAGCAGCTTGCGACGGAGAGAAGAGACCCAGTACTTC.

CDR3 coding DNA: TGTGCCAGCAGCTTGAGGCTAGCGGGAACCGGCAATGAGCAGTTCTTC. Its translation: CASSLRLAGTGNEQFF. The rearrangement uses TRBV5-4 and TRBJ2-1; 9 nucleotides match TRBD2. Germline values: CDR1 SGHNT, CDR2 YYREEE (reference sequence). With 1 base clipped from V and 6 bases from J, the junction kept 8 bases outside the gene matches. There are 16 residues in the CDR3.

This clone appeared once. The rearrangement joins TRBV11-2 to TRBJ2-7, with 15 bases lining up with TRBD2. The CDR3 contains 16 residues. Germline V gene lookup returns CDR1 SGHAT and CDR2 FQNNGV. Germline trimming cut 5 bases from V and 6 bases from J; bases unmatched to any gene: 8. The CDR3 is CASSQGLAGGLIEQYF. In nucleotides, the CDR3 is TGTGCCAGCAGCCAGGGACTAGCGGGAGGTTTGATCGAGCAGTACTTC.

V is TRBV27 and J is TRBJ1-1, with D unclear. V gave up 3 bases and J gave up 1 base, with 12 bases separating them. The germline V gene has CDR1 MNHEY and CDR2 SMNVEV (reference sequence). This CDR3 contains 15 residues. In nucleotides, the CDR3 is TGTGCCAGCAGTTTTCACGGGAGCGCGAACACTGAAGCTTTCTTT. Its protein is CASSFHGSANTEAFF.

The chain employs TRBV4-2 and TRBJ2-7, with a weak D call TRBD2 (6 bases). V lost 0 bases and J 4 bases, leaving 7 bases between the germline ends. CDR1 is LGHNA, CDR2 YNFKEQ, per germline. The CDR3 length is 13 residues. CDR3 DNA: TGTGCCAGCAGCCAAGAGGAGGGGTACGAGCAGTACTTC. Protein: CASSQEEGYEQYF.

The V call is TRBV6-4, the J call TRBJ2-7, with D uncertain. The CDR3 extends over 12 amino acids. Trimming left V 6 bases short and J 5 bases short, with 11 bases between. The germline gives CDR1 MRHNA, CDR2 SNTAGT. CDR3 coding DNA: TGTGCCAGCAGGCCCCCGGAGAACGAGCAGTACTTC. Translation gives CASRPPENEQYF.

The chain links TRBV10-3 to TRBJ2-3; D is unclear. Germline CDR1 is ENHRY and CDR2 is SYGVKD. The CDR3 is made up of 17 amino acids. With 3 bases removed from V and 2 bases from J, the gap between germline ends came to 18 bases. The CDR3 DNA is TGTGCCATCAGTGAATACGCTGGGCCCCTCAACACAGATACGCAGTATTTT. Its protein product is CAISEYAGPLNTDTQYF.

The table lists this clone with a few counts. This chain uses TRBV5-8 with TRBJ1-1; tentative D call: TRBD1 (5 bases). The CDR3 length is 14 residues. CDR1 and CDR2 (germline): SGHTS, YDEGEE. The V gene lost 3 bases and the J gene lost 5 bases, with 14 bases spanning the gap. This CDR3 reads CASSSSGTGTEAFF. The CDR3 DNA is TGTGCCAGCAGCTCCTCCGGGACTGGAACTGAAGCTTTCTTT.

This chain uses TRBV11-3 with TRBJ1-3; 8 nucleotides line up with TRBD1. The CDR3 contains 14 residues. Per germline, CDR1 SGHNT and CDR2 YENEEA. V shed 5 bases, J shed 1 base, and the junction held 1 base outside the gene matches. CDR3 nucleotide sequence: TGTGCCAGCAGCCGGACAGGGTCTGGAAACACCATATATTTT. Protein product: CASSRTGSGNTIYF.

This clone has just one count. The chain carries TRBV11-3 and TRBJ2-7, with 9 positions matching TRBD2. CDR1 and CDR2 (germline): SGHNT, YENEEA. Trimming cost V 4 bases and J 2 bases; bases outside gene matches: 6. The CDR3 extends over 15 amino acids. In DNA, the CDR3 is TGTGCCAGCAGCTCAAGGACTAGCGCAACCTACGAGCAGTACTTC. Amino acid sequence: CASSSRTSATYEQYF.

The gene calls are TRBV29-1 and TRBJ2-6, with a weak D call TRBD1 (5 bases). Germline V gene lookup returns CDR1 SQVTM and CDR2 ANQGSEA. The CDR3 length is 17 residues. V lost 0 bases, J lost 4 bases, and 16 bases lay in between. In DNA, the CDR3 is TGCAGCGTTGAAGATCCAGGGATTTTTGGCGGGGCCAACGTCCTGACTTTC. Translating gives CSVEDPGIFGGANVLTF.

In this sample, this clone turned up once. The rearrangement links TRBV2 to TRBJ2-3; tentatively, D is TRBD2 (5 bases). Between the trimmed V and J ends, which lost 8 bases and 0 bases, there was a span of 12 bases. The CDR3 is 14 residues long. Germline V gene sequence: CDR1 SNHLY, CDR2 FYNNEI. CDR3 in amino acids: CASEGRPSTDTQYF. CDR3 bases: TGTGCCAGCGAGGGCAGGCCTAGCACAGATACGCAGTATTTT.

The chain combines TRBV11-3 with TRBJ2-7; D possibly corresponds to TRBD2 (6 bases). Trimming took 1 base from V and 3 from J, leaving 13 bases between them. The CDR3 runs 15 residues. CDR1 SGHNT and CDR2 YENEEA come from the germline V gene. The CDR3 DNA sequence: TGTGCCAGCAGCTTAGTCGGCCTAGCGAGCTACGAGCAGTACTTC. It encodes CASSLVGLASYEQYF.

The sample holds a few counts of this clone. This chain links TRBV7-9 with TRBJ1-2; 7 bases match TRBD1. Looked up from germline, CDR1 is SEHNR and CDR2 is FQNEAQ (reference sequence). The CDR3 covers 16 residues. The junction had 9 bases not matched to a gene; V was cut back by 1 base and J by 4 bases. In nucleotides, the CDR3 is TGTGCCAGCAGCTTAGTGGGGACAGTCTCTTTCTATGGCTACACCTTC. This gives the protein CASSLVGTVSFYGYTF.

The chain couples TRBV15 to TRBJ2-7; 9 positions match TRBD2. The CDR3 consists of 15 residues. V trimming: 6 bases; J trimming: 5 bases; junction bases outside the gene matches: 11. Germline-derived CDR1 and CDR2 are LNHNV and YYDKDF (reference sequence). CDR3 residues: CATSRQREDVDEQYF. CDR3 coding DNA: TGTGCCACCAGTAGACAGCGGGAGGATGTCGACGAGCAGTACTTC.

The genes are TRBV27 and TRBJ1-4; TRBD1 agrees at 7 bases. This CDR3 has 14 amino acids. The trim removed 2 bases at V and 3 bases at J, leaving 0 bases unmatched. Germline assignment: CDR1 MNHEY and CDR2 SMNVEV (reference sequence). The CDR3 reads CASSLGQANEKLFF. CDR3 DNA: TGTGCCAGCAGTTTAGGACAGGCTAATGAAAAACTGTTTTTT.

The rearrangement uses TRBV11-3 and TRBJ2-1, with 8 bases fitting TRBD1. CDR1 and CDR2 from the germline V gene are SGHNT and YENEEA. The trim removed 5 bases at V and 7 bases at J, leaving 4 bases unmatched. The CDR3 contains 13 residues. The CDR3 DNA reads as TGTGCCAGCAGCCCACAGGGGGATAATGAGCAGTTCTTC. It specifies CASSPQGDNEQFF.

V usage is TRBV30 and J usage is TRBJ2-7; D may be TRBD2 (7 bases). In germline, CDR1 is GTSNPN, CDR2 SVGIG (reference sequence). There are 15 residues in the CDR3. Trimming removed 3 bases from V and 6 bases from J, with 21 bases in between. CDR3 loop: CAWRGGAGGGREQYF. CDR3 bases: TGTGCCTGGAGAGGGGGGGCAGGTGGGGGTCGCGAGCAGTACTTC.

The rearrangement joins TRBV4-2 to TRBJ2-7, with 10 positions matching TRBD2. This CDR3 contains 18 residues. From germline, CDR1 is LGHNA and CDR2 YNFKEQ. J gave up 3 bases and V 0 bases, and 11 bases lay outside the gene matches. The chain's CDR3 is CASSQDWASGRKDYEQYF. CDR3 coding DNA: TGTGCCAGCAGCCAAGATTGGGCTAGCGGGAGAAAGGACTACGAGCAGTACTTC.

The V and J genes are TRBV6-1 and TRBJ1-2; D remains ambiguous. This CDR3 spans 14 amino acids. Germline loops: CDR1 MNHNS, CDR2 SASEGT. Trimming shortened V by 6 bases and J by 5 bases, and 16 bases separated the two germline ends. In DNA, the CDR3 is TGTGCCAGCAGGTGTTCACCCCTCTATTATGGCTACACCTTC. Its translation: CASRCSPLYYGYTF.

The chain is built from TRBV11-3 and TRBJ2-3, with no clear D. Trimming removed 0 bases at V and 1 base at J, with 5 bases between. Looked up from germline, CDR1 is SGHNT and CDR2 is YENEEA. The CDR3 length is 14 residues. In nucleotides, the CDR3 is TGTGCCAGCAGCTTAGACCGGGGCACAGATACGCAGTATTTT. Translated, it gives CASSLDRGTDTQYF.